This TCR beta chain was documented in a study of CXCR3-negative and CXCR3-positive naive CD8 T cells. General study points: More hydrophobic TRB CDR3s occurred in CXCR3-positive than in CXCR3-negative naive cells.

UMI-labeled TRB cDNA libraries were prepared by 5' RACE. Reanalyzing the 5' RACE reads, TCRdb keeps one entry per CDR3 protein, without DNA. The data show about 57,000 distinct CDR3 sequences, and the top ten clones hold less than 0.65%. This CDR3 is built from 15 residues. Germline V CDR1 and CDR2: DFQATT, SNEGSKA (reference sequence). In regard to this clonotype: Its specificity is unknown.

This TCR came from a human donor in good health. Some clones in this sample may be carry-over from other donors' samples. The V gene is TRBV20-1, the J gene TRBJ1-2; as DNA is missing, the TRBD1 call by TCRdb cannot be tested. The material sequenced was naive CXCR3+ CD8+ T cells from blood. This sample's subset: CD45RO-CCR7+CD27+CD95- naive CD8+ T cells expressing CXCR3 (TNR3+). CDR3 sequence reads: CSARDLTGSVYGYTF.